This is a list of T cell receptor beta chains from one sample in a study of T-cell reconstitution after alpha-beta-depleted transplantation in children. TCRdb analysed the PCR reads with MiXCR anew, one entry per CDR3 protein. The sample records 85,000 to 120,000 distinct CDR3 sequences, roughly 7.1% being singletons. Sequences were derived from PBMCs, sampled before TCRalphabeta/CD19-depleted stem cell transplant. These receptor sequences come from a boy aged 2 to 10 with acute lymphoblastic leukemia, due to receive a stem cell transplant. Each CDR3 is given with its conserved first and last residue. D genes are given only for firm matches. Size values are once, few and many counts, or a class for expanded clones, and some rows have none.

TRBJ2-1,TRBV6-2/TRBV6-3,TRBD1,many,CASSWDSSYNEQFF,TGTGCCAGCAGTTGGGACAGCTCCTACAATGAGCAGTTCTTC
TRBJ2-4,TRBV7-2,-,few,CASSLGTLAKNIQYF,TGTGCCAGCAGCTTAGGCACCTTAGCCAAAAACATTCAGTACTTC
TRBJ2-3,TRBV7-7,-,many,CASSSTVWDTQYF,TGTGCTAGCAGCTCTACTGTCTGGGATACGCAGTATTTT
TRBJ1-5,TRBV29-1,TRBD1,many,CSVEIPGGGNQPQHF,TGCAGCGTCGAGATTCCAGGGGGCGGCAATCAGCCCCAGCATTTT
TRBJ2-3,TRBV12-5,-,many,CASGPLLVDTQYF,TGTGCTAGTGGTCCCCTCCTAGTCGATACGCAGTATTTT
TRBJ1-2,TRBV5-6,TRBD1,-,CASSYAGTGHGYTF,TGTGCCAGCAGCTACGCCGGGACAGGGCATGGCTACACCTTC
TRBJ2-3,TRBV5-1,TRBD2,many,CASSSGTSGGTDTQYF,TGCGCCAGCAGCTCCGGGACTAGCGGTGGAACGGATACGCAGTATTTT
TRBJ2-7,TRBV4-1,TRBD2,many,CASSQEEISGGYEQYF,TGCGCCAGCAGCCAAGAGGAAATTAGCGGGGGTTACGAGCAGTACTTC
TRBJ1-2,TRBV7-2,-,-,CASSLGHSNYGYTF,TGTGCCAGCAGCTTGGGACATTCTAACTATGGCTACACCTTC
TRBJ2-5,TRBV7-8,TRBD1,few,CASSLNRGVVETQYF,TGTGCCAGCAGCTTAAACAGGGGCGTCGTGGAGACCCAGTACTTC